This T cell receptor (beta chain) was sequenced during a study of control samples from healthy donors and cancer patients (dated by TCRdb to the early 2020s). Libraries were built with the immunoSEQ multiplex PCR assay. Drawn from immuneACCESS, this table holds only the in-frame rearrangements with V and J called that TCRdb kept. Clones are partly lost; checked studies trace under half to an unresolved V gene and leave the rest unexplained. A total of roughly 88,000 clones appear in this sample, approximately 90% of them only once. Nearly 0.95% of the sample is taken by the ten largest. Worth noting for this clone: The antigen it recognizes is unknown. Base qualities are not provided; no much larger clone lies one nucleotide away.

The receptor's source is a woman aged 25-40 years in good health. The sequenced sample consisted of blood.

The DNA sequence reads TGTGCCAGTAGTATGACAGGGATCGACGAGCAGTACTTC. Translated, it gives CASSMTGIDEQYF. This chain is built from TRBV19 and TRBJ2-7; 7 bases in the junction line up with TRBD1. Taken from cysteine to phenylalanine, the CDR3 has 13 residues. Of all the DNA, just the CDR3 is kept, 39 bases in frame from base 1. Trimmed from V: 3 bases; trimmed from J: 5 bases; junction bases lacking a gene match: 4. Taken from the germline V gene (reference sequence), the CDR1 and CDR2 loops are LNHDA and SQIVND.